This T cell receptor beta chain was identified in a study of monozygotic twins with inflammatory bowel disease. The study's findings and limits: Findings did not support one strong IBD-associated signal or clonotype.

This CDR3 is built from 14 residues. CDR1 LGHNA and CDR2 YNFKEQ come from the germline V gene. A template switching step added UMIs, each with a 6-nucleotide sample barcode. TCRdb re-called the 5' RACE reads; every CDR3 protein appears as one record, without DNA. Its table lists some 150,000 distinct CDR3 sequences. On this clonotype itself: As yet, its antigen is unknown.

Sequencing input: blood. The genes are TRBV4-2 and TRBJ2-7. The receptor was derived from a human donor with ulcerative colitis or Crohn's disease, or a healthy co-twin of an affected twin (not recorded which). The CDR3 reads CASSPDANSYEQYF.